Listed below are T cell receptor beta chains from one sample, sequenced in a study of control samples from healthy donors and cancer patients. Profiling relied on immunoSEQ multiplex PCR, and the TCRdb table lists in-frame clones only, not all of them. This table has around 84,000 clones, 91% appearing once. The sequencing input was blood. The receptor source for this set is a man aged 30 to 45 in good health. Each CDR3 is given without its conserved first and last residue. The order of the fields is D gene, J gene, V gene, CDR3 protein. The D gene is left open where the match is weak.

>-|TRBJ1-6|TRBV6-5
ASSIAPDNSPLH
>-|TRBJ1-2|TRBV6-5
ASSYSNGGGPYGYT
>-|TRBJ2-3|TRBV7-2
ASSLVERTTDTQY
>TRBD1|TRBJ1-4|TRBV7-2
ASSLDFQGAREKLF
>-|TRBJ2-7|TRBV7-2
ASSLPSYEQY
>-|TRBJ2-7|TRBV10-3
AISALWEEQY
>-|TRBJ2-5|TRBV18
ASSQTDRQETQY
>-|TRBJ1-2|TRBV10-3
AISTGTGTNYGYT
>-|TRBJ2-3|TRBV7-9
ASSRTDPSTDTQY
>-|TRBJ1-5|TRBV29-1
SVTTAGNQPQH
>-|TRBJ1-6|TRBV2
ASSEWGDNSPLH
>-|TRBJ1-2|TRBV30
AWSGGPRYT
>TRBD2|TRBJ2-7|TRBV12-3/TRBV12-4
ASGEGPNYEQY
>-|TRBJ1-1|TRBV5-4
ASSLLATVGTEAF
>-|TRBJ2-3|TRBV19
ASSPSFSTDTQY
>TRBD2|TRBJ2-5|TRBV7-7
ASSLNGGAKETQY
>-|TRBJ1-3|TRBV11-3
ASSDRRGNTIY
>TRBD2|TRBJ2-3|TRBV28
ASYPPTSGGPTDTQY
>-|TRBJ2-1|TRBV5-1
ASSFEWVGGGNEQF
>TRBD1|TRBJ2-6|TRBV7-9
ASSLIPDHRGSGANVLT
>TRBD1|TRBJ1-4|TRBV6-1
ASSEQDRGGEKLF
>-|TRBJ1-1|TRBV3-1/TRBV3-2
ASSPRPREAF
>-|TRBJ2-2|TRBV5-4
ASGRGNTGELF
>-|TRBJ1-2|TRBV21-1
ASSKGDRGPRLGYT
>-|TRBJ2-3|TRBV5-1
ASSQGGTPDTQY
>-|TRBJ1-2|TRBV5-1
ASSLGSAERLYGYT
>-|TRBJ1-2|TRBV5-5
ASSPMGETHYGYT
>-|TRBJ1-6|TRBV7-9
ASSLGLQGNNSPLH
>-|TRBJ1-1|TRBV6-5
ASKTRGGTEAF
>TRBD2|TRBJ2-5|TRBV7-9
ASSSNGGSVQETQY
>TRBD1|TRBJ1-1|TRBV2
ASGSGQGNTEAF
>TRBD2|TRBJ2-7|TRBV19
ASSIGGTSGTYEQY
>-|TRBJ1-1|TRBV7-8
ASSRDLKAF
>-|TRBJ1-5|TRBV6-5
ASSSAGGNQPQH
>-|TRBJ2-6|TRBV27
ASRTPSGANVLT
>TRBD1|TRBJ2-1|TRBV15
ATSPTGTGFIDEQF
>TRBD1|TRBJ1-2|TRBV19
ASSLQGTQFGSGYT
>TRBD1|TRBJ1-5|TRBV5-1
ASSATGDQPQH
>-|TRBJ2-1|TRBV5-1
ASSPVTGDNEQF
>TRBD2|TRBJ2-6|TRBV30
AWGRGTGANVLT